This is a list of T cell receptor beta chains from one sample in a study of T cell changes during pregnancy in multiple sclerosis. The protocol was immunoSEQ multiplex PCR, while the TCRdb copy is restricted to in-frame clones and leaves out a portion. The table has under 70,000 clones, 80% to 95% seen once. Specimen: CD4+ T cells from peripheral blood mononuclear cells, collected after pregnancy. These TCRs come from a female donor with multiple sclerosis, enrolled in a pregnancy study. Both conserved end residues are trimmed from each CDR3. The D gene is left open where the match is weak.

V,D,J,CDR3
TRBV7-2,NA,TRBJ2-1,ASSFIRLPYNEQF
TRBV19,TRBD1,TRBJ2-2,ASSIGQGAGTGELF
TRBV25-1,TRBD2,TRBJ2-6,ASSEWGGTGANVLT
TRBV19,TRBD1,TRBJ1-1,ASSIQTGGANTEAF
TRBV7-9,TRBD1,TRBJ1-2,ASSLDHRDRDGGYT
TRBV5-4,NA,TRBJ2-3,ASSLGHTDTQY
TRBV18,NA,TRBJ2-3,ASSPTSGVRSDTQY
TRBV7-3,TRBD2,TRBJ2-1,ASGSGLAGGSEQF
TRBV7-9,TRBD2,TRBJ2-7,ASSFGLAGPYEQY
TRBV19,NA,TRBJ1-1,ASSLGPTGSTEAF
TRBV7-8,TRBD2,TRBJ2-1,ASSHYSGGAGNEQF
TRBV27,TRBD2,TRBJ2-1,ASSLSKGGLAGLYNEQF
TRBV30,TRBD1,TRBJ2-7,AWRVRRVGGSEQY
TRBV5-6,TRBD1,TRBJ1-1,ASSSIRQGRNTEAF
TRBV10-2,NA,TRBJ2-2,ASRQAGELF
TRBV27,NA,TRBJ2-5,ASRGSGPETQY
TRBV11-2,TRBD1,TRBJ2-7,ASSFTGASYEQY
TRBV5-6,NA,TRBJ1-1,ASSLGGQAWTEAF
TRBV19,TRBD2,TRBJ2-1,ASKVLAGEFEQF
TRBV15,NA,TRBJ1-1,ATSGRLGARTEAF
TRBV5-1,NA,TRBJ1-1,ASRRSSGVETEAF
TRBV11-2,NA,TRBJ1-2,ASSARQYGYT
TRBV2,NA,TRBJ2-7,ASREAAGRVESYEQY
TRBV7-2,TRBD1,TRBJ2-5,ASSRKTGDGETQY
TRBV6-5,TRBD2,TRBJ2-7,ASSRSTSGSYEQY